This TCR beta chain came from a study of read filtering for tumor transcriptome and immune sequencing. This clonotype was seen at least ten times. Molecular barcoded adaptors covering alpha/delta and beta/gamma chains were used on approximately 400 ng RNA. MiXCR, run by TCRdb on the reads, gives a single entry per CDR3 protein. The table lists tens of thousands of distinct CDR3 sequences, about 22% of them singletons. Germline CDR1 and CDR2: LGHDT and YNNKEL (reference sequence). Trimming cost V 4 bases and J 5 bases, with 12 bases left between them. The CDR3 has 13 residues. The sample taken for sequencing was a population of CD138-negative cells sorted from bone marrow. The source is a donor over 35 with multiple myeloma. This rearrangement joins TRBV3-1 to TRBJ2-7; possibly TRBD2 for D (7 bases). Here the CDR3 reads CASSPTGRDEQYF. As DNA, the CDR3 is TGTGCCAGCAGCCCTACAGGGAGGGACGAGCAGTACTTC.